This T cell receptor (beta chain) was documented in a study of regulatory T cells in long-lasting Graves disease. With iRepertoire HTBI primers and Arm-PCR of CDR3 regions, TCR beta libraries were built. Per the original methods: Sequenced samples collectively carried 62 TRBV and about 15 TRBJ segments. TCRdb analysed the multiplex PCR reads with MiXCR anew, one entry per CDR3 protein. TCRdb, not the original authors, processed these V and J calls. Of roughly 500,000 distinct CDR3 sequences in the sample, approximately 22% were seen once. This clonotype was counted many times. Time point noted: persistent/refractory GD, antithyroid drugs over 5 years with positive TRAb. The TCR library was prepared using RNA isolated from PBMCs. Investigators report Graves' disease was diagnosed under American Thyroid Association guidelines. Source: peripheral blood mononuclear cells (PBMCs), taken when the disease was refractory, from a patient treated with antithyroid drugs. The TCR comes from a female donor with Graves disease.

The CDR3 sequence is CASSVYGQGAGGYTF. Written as DNA, the CDR3 is TGTGCCAGCAGCGTCTATGGACAGGGGGCAGGGGGCTACACCTTC. The V call is TRBV28, the J call TRBJ1-2; the match to TRBD1 covers 11 bases. Losses at the gene ends were 6 bases for V and 8 bases for J; bases not matched to a gene: 11. Germline V gene data show CDR1 as MDHEN and CDR2 as SYDVKM. The CDR3 has 15 residues.